This TCR beta chain is drawn from a study of tumor and adjacent non-tumor tissue in lung cancer. Three rounds of nested PCR, following a modified ARM-PCR protocol, produced the TCRbeta library. TCRdb re-called the multiplex PCR reads with MiXCR, one entry per CDR3 protein. The profile shows 65,000 to 90,000 distinct CDR3 sequences, over 80% of them singletons. With regard to this clonotype: Its antigen is as yet unknown. This may be a read error: a much more frequent sequence differs by one nucleotide.

Points from the study as a whole: Tumor repertoires had a smaller top 100 clone share than normal lung. Significantly higher TCR diversity was found in tumor than normal lung.

Per the germline V gene, CDR1 is GTSNPN and CDR2 is SVGIG (reference sequence). V lost 3 bases, J lost 7 bases, and 19 bases lay in between. The CDR3 length is 14 residues. No cell sorting was done before RNA was extracted from the tissue. Sequencing was done on a sample of lung tumor tissue. The sequence was obtained from a woman between 45 and 60 years old with non-small cell lung cancer. The rearrangement joins TRBV30 to TRBJ2-7; D tentatively fits TRBD1 or TRBD2 (6 bases each). The CDR3 sequence is CAWSPVSGALEQYF. The CDR3 DNA reads TGTGCCTGGAGCCCGGTGTCGGGGGCGTTAGAGCAGTACTTC.